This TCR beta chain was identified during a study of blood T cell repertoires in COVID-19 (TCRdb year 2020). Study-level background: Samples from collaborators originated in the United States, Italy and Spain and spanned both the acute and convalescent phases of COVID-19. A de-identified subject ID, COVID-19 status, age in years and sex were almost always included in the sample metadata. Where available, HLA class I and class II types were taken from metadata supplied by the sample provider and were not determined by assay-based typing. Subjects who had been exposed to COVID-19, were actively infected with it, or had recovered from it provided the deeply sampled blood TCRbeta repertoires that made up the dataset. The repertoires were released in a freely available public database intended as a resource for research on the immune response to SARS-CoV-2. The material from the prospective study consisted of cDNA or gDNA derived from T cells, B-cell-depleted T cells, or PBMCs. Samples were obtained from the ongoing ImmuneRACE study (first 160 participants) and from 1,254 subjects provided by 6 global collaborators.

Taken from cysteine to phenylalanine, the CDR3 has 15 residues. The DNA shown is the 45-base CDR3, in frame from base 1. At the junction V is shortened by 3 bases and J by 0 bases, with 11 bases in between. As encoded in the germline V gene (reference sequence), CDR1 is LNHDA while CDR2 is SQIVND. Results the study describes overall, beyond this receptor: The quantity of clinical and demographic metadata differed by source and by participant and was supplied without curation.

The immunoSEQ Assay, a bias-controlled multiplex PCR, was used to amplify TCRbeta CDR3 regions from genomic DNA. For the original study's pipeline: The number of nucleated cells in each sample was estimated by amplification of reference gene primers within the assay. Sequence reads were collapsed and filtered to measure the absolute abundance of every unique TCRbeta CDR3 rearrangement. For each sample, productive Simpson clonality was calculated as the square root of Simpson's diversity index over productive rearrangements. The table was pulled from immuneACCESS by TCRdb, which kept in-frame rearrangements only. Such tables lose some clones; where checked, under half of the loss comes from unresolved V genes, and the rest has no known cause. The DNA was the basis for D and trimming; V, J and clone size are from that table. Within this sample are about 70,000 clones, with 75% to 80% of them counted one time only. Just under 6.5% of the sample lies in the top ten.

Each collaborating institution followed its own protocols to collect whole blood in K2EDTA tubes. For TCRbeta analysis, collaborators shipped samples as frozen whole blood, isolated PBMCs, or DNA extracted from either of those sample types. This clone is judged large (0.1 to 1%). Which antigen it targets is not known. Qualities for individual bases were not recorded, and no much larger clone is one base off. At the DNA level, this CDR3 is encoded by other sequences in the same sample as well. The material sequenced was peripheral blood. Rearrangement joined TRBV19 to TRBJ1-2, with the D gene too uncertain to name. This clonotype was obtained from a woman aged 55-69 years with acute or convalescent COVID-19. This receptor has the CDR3 CASSISGGSNYGYTF. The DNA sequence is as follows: TGTGCCAGTAGTATTTCCGGCGGTTCTAACTATGGCTACACCTTC. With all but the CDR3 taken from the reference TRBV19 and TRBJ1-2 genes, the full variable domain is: DGGITQSPKYLFRKEGQNVTLSCEQNLNHDAMYWYRQDPGQGLRLIYYSQIVNDFQKGDIAEGYSVSREKKESFPLTVTSAQKNPTAFYLCASSISGGSNYGYTFGSGTRLTVV.